What follows are 21 T cell receptor beta chains derived from one specimen sequenced in a study of post-analysis software for immune sequencing data. Broader study findings: Patients used a few TRBV segments, including TRBV5-6, TRBV5-1 and TRBV20-1, more often than controls.

Antigens for these TCRs are unknown. cDNA libraries of TCR beta carried unique molecular identifiers. From the PCR reads, TCRdb called clonotypes with MiXCR, one entry per CDR3 protein. The sample shows 350,000 to 450,000 distinct CDR3 sequences, about 39% of them seen only once. Sequenced sample: blood. The receptors stem from a girl aged 2 to 10 with multiple sclerosis.

The V call is TRBV3-1, the J call TRBJ1-1; D not resolved. V was shortened by 1 base and J by 4 bases, with 13 bases between the two germline ends. CDR1 and CDR2 from the germline V gene are LGHDT and YNNKEL (reference sequence). This CDR3 is 15 amino acids long. CDR3 sequence (DNA): TGTGCCAGCAGCCAAGCTAACGGATTGAGCACTGAAGCTTTCTTT. It encodes CASSQANGLSTEAFF.

This chain uses TRBV7-2 with TRBJ2-1, with D tentatively TRBD1 or TRBD2 (5 bases each). The CDR3 length is 14 residues. From germline, CDR1 is SGHTA and CDR2 FQGNSA. The ends were cut back, 5 bases at V and 7 bases at J, with 15 bases in the middle. The CDR3 protein is CASSQSGRANEQFF. CDR3 coding DNA: TGTGCCAGCAGCCAAAGCGGCAGGGCTAATGAGCAGTTCTTC.

This clonotype turned up a few times. V usage is TRBV6-9 and J usage is TRBJ2-4; D may match TRBD1 or TRBD2 (5 bases each). Trimming cost V 2 bases and J 2 bases, with 10 bases left between them. This CDR3 has 15 amino acids. CDR1 is MNHGY and CDR2 is SVAAGI in the germline V gene. CDR3 sequence: CASSYRDRTKNIQYF. In DNA form, the CDR3 reads TGTGCCAGCAGTTATCGGGACCGCACCAAAAACATTCAGTACTTC.

About this clonotype itself: The junction and the germline gene differ at one end; a read error may be behind it. J is TRBJ2-5 and V is TRBV7-7, with 10 bases fitting TRBD2. The DNA end is more similar to TRBJ2-7, so the J call may be wrong. This CDR3 region has 18 residues. Germline CDR1 and CDR2: SSHAT and FNYEAQ (reference sequence). CDR3 amino acids: CASSPHLGVLAGEAEQYF. The CDR3 DNA sequence: TGTGCTAGCAGCCCCCACCTAGGGGTCCTAGCGGGAGAAGCCGAGCAGTACTTC.

The CDR3 protein is CASSRLEDEKLFF. The CDR3 nucleotides read TGTGCCAGCAGTCGTTTGGAGGACGAAAAACTGTTTTTT. The V gene is TRBV12-3 or TRBV12-4, the J gene TRBJ1-4; D not resolved. This CDR3 spans 13 amino acids. V was cut by 5 bases and J by 8 bases, with 12 bases left in between.

The chain employs TRBV4-1 and TRBJ1-1; TRBD1 matches 12 bases. The CDR3 contains 16 residues. Germline trimming cut 1 base from V and 8 bases from J; bases unmatched to any gene: 8. Germline V lookup: CDR1 MGHRA, CDR2 YSYEKL. This CDR3 is CASSQGFAGTGGEAFF. In nucleotides, the CDR3 is TGCGCCAGCAGCCAAGGTTTCGCCGGGACAGGGGGCGAAGCTTTCTTT.

This clonotype was recorded only once. V gene TRBV20-1 combines with J gene TRBJ1-2; weak D call: TRBD1 (5 bases). The CDR3 has 16 amino acids. Trimming pared 5 bases from V and 4 bases from J, leaving 23 bases between. CDR1 is DFQATT, CDR2 SNEGSKA, per germline (reference sequence). The CDR3 sequence is CSAPMKEGWGSYGYTF. The CDR3, as DNA: TGCAGTGCTCCAATGAAGGAGGGGTGGGGGTCCTATGGCTACACCTTC.

The genes are TRBV29-1 and TRBJ2-1, with 11 bases identical to TRBD2. The CDR3 runs 14 residues. The V segment lost 4 bases and the J segment 2 bases; nucleotides outside the gene matches: 1. Germline V CDR1 and CDR2: SQVTM, ANQGSEA. Here the CDR3 DNA reads TGCAGCGTTGCGACTAGCGGGGCCTACAATGAGCAGTTCTTC. Translating it yields CSVATSGAYNEQFF.

Turning to this clonotype: A much larger clonotype is one base distant, so this may be a read error. The DNA for the CDR3 is TGTGCCACCAGCCCTAGCGGGAGCTCCTACAATGAGCAGTTCTTC. This translates into CATSPSGSSYNEQFF. J is TRBJ2-1 and V is TRBV15; TRBD2 agrees at 10 bases. The CDR3 is 15 residues long. The V segment lost 5 bases and the J segment 0 bases; nucleotides outside the gene matches: 1. Germline values: CDR1 LNHNV, CDR2 YYDKDF (reference sequence). The full variable domain, in which reference TRBV15 and TRBJ2-1 provide the parts outside the CDR3, is DAMVIQNPRYQVTQFGKPVTLSCSQTLNHNVMYWYQQKSSQAPKLLFHYYDKDFNNEADTPDNFQSRRPNTSFCFLDIRSPGLGDTAMYLCATSPSGSSYNEQFFGPGTRLTVL.

This clonotype was observed a few times. The rearrangement uses TRBV28 and TRBJ2-1; 7 nucleotides line up with TRBD2. The germline gives CDR1 MDHEN, CDR2 SYDVKM. V shed 3 bases and J 2 bases; nucleotides not matched to a gene: 4. This CDR3 comprises 15 residues. The CDR3 DNA reads TGTGCCAGCAGTTTTCGCGGGAGCACCTACAATGAGCAGTTCTTC. Protein product: CASSFRGSTYNEQFF.

The chain couples TRBV12-3 or TRBV12-4 to TRBJ1-2, with 8 bases that match TRBD1. The V and J ends lost 3 bases and 6 bases, in that order; junction bases with no gene match: 6. The CDR3 sequence is 14 residues long. CDR3 bases: TGTGCCAGCAGTTTCGGCAGGGGGCGTGATGGCTACACCTTC. Protein: CASSFGRGRDGYTF.

Only a few counts were recorded for this clonotype. The chain is built from TRBV6-5 and TRBJ1-1; 12 bases map to TRBD1. J was trimmed by 2 bases and V by 4 bases; bases with no gene match: 5. The V gene's germline CDR1 is MNHEY and CDR2 SVGAGI. The CDR3 consists of 16 residues. The chain's CDR3 is CASSLGTGGSNTEAFF. The CDR3 DNA reads as TGTGCCAGCAGTTTGGGGACAGGGGGCAGCAACACTGAAGCTTTCTTT.

Details on this clonotype: Sequence at one end of the junction differs from germline and may be a read error. V is TRBV29-1 and J is TRBJ1-2; D is perhaps TRBD1 (6 bases). From germline, CDR1 is SQVTM and CDR2 ANQGSEA. The CDR3 is made up of 14 amino acids. In DNA, the CDR3 is TGCAGCGTCGAAGAGGGGGGTGTAAGCGGTGGCTACACCTTC. Protein: CSVEEGGVSGGYTF.

This clonotype was seen many times. The chain is built from TRBV7-6 and TRBJ2-1; D not resolved. V dropped 3 bases and J dropped 0 bases, with 6 bases sitting between them. The CDR3 is 14 amino acids. The germline V gene has CDR1 SGHVS and CDR2 FNYEAQ. In DNA, the CDR3 is TGTGCCAGCAGCTTGCGAGGCTCCTACAATGAGCAGTTCTTC. It yields the protein CASSLRGSYNEQFF.

This clonotype was seen a handful of times. This may arise from a read error, as a much more abundant clone is one base away. The genes are TRBV14 and TRBJ2-1, with TRBD1 identical over 8 bases. CDR1 is SGHDN, CDR2 FVKESK, per germline. The CDR3 loop spans 15 amino acids. Losses at the gene ends were 3 bases for V and 8 bases for J; bases not matched to a gene: 9. CDR3 nucleotides: TGTGCCAGCAGCCAGCGGGGCACAGGGGGTGATGAGCAGTTCTTC. Translation gives CASSQRGTGGDEQFF.

This clonotype was detected many times. The rearrangement links TRBV29-1 to TRBJ2-1, with D possibly matching TRBD1 (6 bases). V dropped 2 bases and J dropped 4 bases, with 6 bases sitting between them. CDR1 SQVTM and CDR2 ANQGSEA come from the germline V gene. The CDR3 has 12 amino acids. The chain's CDR3 is CSVEQGYNEQFF. CDR3 in DNA: TGCAGCGTTGAACAGGGGTACAATGAGCAGTTCTTC.

This clonotype has only a few counts. The chain links TRBV6-1 to TRBJ1-2; tentative D call: TRBD1 (5 bases). Germline V lookup: CDR1 MNHNS, CDR2 SASEGT. The CDR3 runs 15 residues. V lost 7 bases, J lost 5 bases, and 20 bases lay in between. CDR3: CASTDQASRGYGYTF. Written as DNA, the CDR3 is TGTGCCAGCACAGACCAAGCTTCTAGGGGTTATGGCTACACCTTC.

The sample holds a few counts of this clonotype. The V call is TRBV28, the J call TRBJ1-5; D gene unclear. V lost 5 bases and J lost 4, with 6 bases in between. This CDR3 region has 12 residues. CDR1 and CDR2 from the germline V gene are MDHEN and SYDVKM. The CDR3 coding sequence is TGTGCCAGCAGTCCAGATAATCAGCCCCAGCATTTT. It translates to CASSPDNQPQHF.

This clonotype was seen a few times. The chain joins TRBV28 to TRBJ2-5, with D perhaps TRBD1 (5 bases). V shed 3 bases and J shed 0 bases, with 17 bases lying between them. CDR1 and CDR2 from the germline V gene are MDHEN and SYDVKM. The CDR3 totals 17 residues. The CDR3 DNA sequence: TGTGCCAGCAGTTTTAGGTGGGGCAGGCGGTACCAAGAGACCCAGTACTTC. It is translated as CASSFRWGRRYQETQYF.

This clonotype was seen a few times. The V gene is TRBV27, the J gene TRBJ2-7, with TRBD1 matching 8 bases. Germline CDR1 is MNHEY and CDR2 is SMNVEV (reference sequence). The CDR3 runs to 15 residues. Trimming at V came to 2 bases and at J to 2 bases, leaving 5 bases not matched to a gene. This CDR3 is CASSLIGQGPYEQYF. The CDR3 DNA reads as TGTGCCAGCAGTTTAATAGGACAGGGTCCCTACGAGCAGTACTTC.

The chain combines TRBV6-5 with TRBJ1-2, with D unresolved. Trimming cost V 0 bases and J 4 bases, with 12 bases left between them. Germline lookup yields CDR1 MNHEY and CDR2 SVGAGI. The CDR3 covers 15 residues. Here the CDR3 DNA reads TGTGCCAGCAGTTACTCAACCGACATACCCTATGGCTACACCTTC. Translated, it gives CASSYSTDIPYGYTF.